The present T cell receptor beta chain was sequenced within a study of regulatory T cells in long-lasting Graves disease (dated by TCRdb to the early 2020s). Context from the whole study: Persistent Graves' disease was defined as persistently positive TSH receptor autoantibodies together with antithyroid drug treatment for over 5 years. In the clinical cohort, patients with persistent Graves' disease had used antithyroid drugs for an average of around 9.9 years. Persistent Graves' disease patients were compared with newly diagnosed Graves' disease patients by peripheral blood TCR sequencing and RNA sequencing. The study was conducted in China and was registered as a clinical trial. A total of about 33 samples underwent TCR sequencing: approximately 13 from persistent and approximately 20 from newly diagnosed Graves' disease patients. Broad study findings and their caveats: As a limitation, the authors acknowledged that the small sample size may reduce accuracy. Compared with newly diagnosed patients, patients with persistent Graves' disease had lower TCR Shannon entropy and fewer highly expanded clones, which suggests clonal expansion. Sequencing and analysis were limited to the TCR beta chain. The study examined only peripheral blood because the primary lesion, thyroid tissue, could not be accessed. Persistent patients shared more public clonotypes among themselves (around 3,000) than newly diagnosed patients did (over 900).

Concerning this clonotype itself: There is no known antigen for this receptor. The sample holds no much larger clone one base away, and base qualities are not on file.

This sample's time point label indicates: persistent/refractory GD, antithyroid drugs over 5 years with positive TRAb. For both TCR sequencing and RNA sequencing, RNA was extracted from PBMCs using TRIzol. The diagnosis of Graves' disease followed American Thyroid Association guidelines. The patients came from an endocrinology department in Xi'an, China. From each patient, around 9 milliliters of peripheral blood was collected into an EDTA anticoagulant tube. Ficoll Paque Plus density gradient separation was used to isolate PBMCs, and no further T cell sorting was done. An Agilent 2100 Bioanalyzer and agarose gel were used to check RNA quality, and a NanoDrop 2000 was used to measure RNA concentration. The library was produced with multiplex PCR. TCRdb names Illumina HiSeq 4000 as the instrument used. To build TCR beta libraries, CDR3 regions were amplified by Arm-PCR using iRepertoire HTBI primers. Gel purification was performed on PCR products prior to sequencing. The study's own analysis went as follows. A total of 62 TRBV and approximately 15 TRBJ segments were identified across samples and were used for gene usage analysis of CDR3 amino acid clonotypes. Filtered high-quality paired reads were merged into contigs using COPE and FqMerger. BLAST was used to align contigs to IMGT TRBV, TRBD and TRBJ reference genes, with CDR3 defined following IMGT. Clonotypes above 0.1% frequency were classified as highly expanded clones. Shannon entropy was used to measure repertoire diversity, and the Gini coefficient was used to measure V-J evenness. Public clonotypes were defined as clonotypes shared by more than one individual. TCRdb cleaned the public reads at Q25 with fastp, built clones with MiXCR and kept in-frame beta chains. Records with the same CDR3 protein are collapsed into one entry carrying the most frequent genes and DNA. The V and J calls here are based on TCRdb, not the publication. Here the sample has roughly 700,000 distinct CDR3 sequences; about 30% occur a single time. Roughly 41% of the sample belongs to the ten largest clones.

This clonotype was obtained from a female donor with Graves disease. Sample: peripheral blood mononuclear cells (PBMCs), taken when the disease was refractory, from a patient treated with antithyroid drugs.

The CDR3 region reads CASSYLGRNNQPQHF. The DNA is as follows: TGTGCCAGTAGCTACCTCGGACGGAACAATCAGCCCCAGCATTTT. The chain was built from TRBV19 and TRBJ1-5, with the D gene call left open. The CDR3 covers 15 residues, taking in both the cysteine and the phenylalanine. Of all the DNA, just the CDR3 is kept, 45 bases in frame from base 1. V is clipped by 6 bases and J by 3 bases, and the sequence between their germline boundaries is 15 bases long. Per the germline V gene (reference sequence), LNHDA is the CDR1 and SQIVND is the CDR2.